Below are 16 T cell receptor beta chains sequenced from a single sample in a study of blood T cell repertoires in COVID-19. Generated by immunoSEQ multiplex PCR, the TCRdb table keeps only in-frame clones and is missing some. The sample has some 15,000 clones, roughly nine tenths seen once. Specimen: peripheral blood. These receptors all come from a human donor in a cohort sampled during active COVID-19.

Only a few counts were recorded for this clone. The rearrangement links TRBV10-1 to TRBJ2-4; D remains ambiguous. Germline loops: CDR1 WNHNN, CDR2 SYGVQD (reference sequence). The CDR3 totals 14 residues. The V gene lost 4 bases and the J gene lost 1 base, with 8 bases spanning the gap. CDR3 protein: CASSGHKAKNIQYF. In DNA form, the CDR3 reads TGCGCCAGCAGTGGGCACAAGGCCAAAAACATTCAGTACTTC.

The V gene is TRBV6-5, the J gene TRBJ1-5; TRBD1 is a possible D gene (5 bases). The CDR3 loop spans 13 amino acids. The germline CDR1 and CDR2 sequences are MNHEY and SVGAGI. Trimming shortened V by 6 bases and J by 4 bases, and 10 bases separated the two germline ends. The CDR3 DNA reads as TGTGCCAGCAGGGGGGGGAATAATCAGCCCCAGCATTTT. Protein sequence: CASRGGNNQPQHF.

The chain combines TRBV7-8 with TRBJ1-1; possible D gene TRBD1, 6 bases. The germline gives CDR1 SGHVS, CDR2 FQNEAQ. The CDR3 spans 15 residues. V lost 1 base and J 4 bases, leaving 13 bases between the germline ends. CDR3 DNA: TGTGCCAGCAGCTTAGTCGAGGGGGGGGGCACTGAAGCTTTCTTT. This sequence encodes CASSLVEGGGTEAFF.

CDR3 DNA sequence: TGTGCCAGCAGACCAGGACAGGGGGCTTACGAGCAGTACTTC. Amino acid sequence: CASRPGQGAYEQYF. This chain uses TRBV6-6 with TRBJ2-7; 11 bases line up with TRBD1. V shed 6 bases and J 4 bases; nucleotides not matched to a gene: 5. CDR3 length equals 14 residues. From germline, CDR1 is MNHNY and CDR2 SVGAGI (reference sequence).

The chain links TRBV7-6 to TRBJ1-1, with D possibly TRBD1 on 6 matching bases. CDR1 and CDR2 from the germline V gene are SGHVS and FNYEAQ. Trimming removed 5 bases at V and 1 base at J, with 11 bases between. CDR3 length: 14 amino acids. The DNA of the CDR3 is TGTGCCAGCAGCCTGGGGACAAAGAACACTGAAGCTTTCTTT. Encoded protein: CASSLGTKNTEAFF. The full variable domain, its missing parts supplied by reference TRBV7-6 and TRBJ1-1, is GAGVSQSPRYKVTKRGQDVALRCDPISGHVSLYWYRQALGQGPEFLTYFNYEAQQDKSGLPNDRFSAERPEGSISTLTIQRTEQRDSAMYRCASSLGTKNTEAFFGQGTRLTVV.

The CDR3 spells CASSANSGGYEQYF. Written as DNA, the CDR3 is TGTGCCAGCAGTGCGAACAGCGGGGGCTACGAGCAGTACTTC. The V gene is TRBV2, the J gene TRBJ2-7; 8 bases match TRBD2. Germline CDR1 reads SNHLY; CDR2 reads FYNNEI. The V segment lost 4 bases and the J segment 3 bases; nucleotides outside the gene matches: 5. This CDR3 has 14 amino acids. Full variable domain (rest looked up from reference TRBV2 and TRBJ2-7): EPEVTQTPSHQVTQMGQEVILRCVPISNHLYFYWYRQILGQKVEFLVSFYNNEISEKSEIFDDQFSVERPDGSNFTLKIRSTKLEDSAMYFCASSANSGGYEQYFGPGTRLTVT.

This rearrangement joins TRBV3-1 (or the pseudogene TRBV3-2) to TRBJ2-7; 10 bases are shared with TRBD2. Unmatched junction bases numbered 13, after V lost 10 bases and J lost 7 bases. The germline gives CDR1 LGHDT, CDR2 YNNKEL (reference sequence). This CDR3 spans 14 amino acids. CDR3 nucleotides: TGTGCCACCTCTCGGACCAAGACTAGCGGGGAGCAGTACTTC. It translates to CATSRTKTSGEQYF.

The DNA for the CDR3 is TGTGCCAGCAGAGTGTTGGGGCCGGACGAGCAGTACTTC. As protein: CASRVLGPDEQYF. This rearrangement joins TRBV6-5 to TRBJ2-7, with D possibly matching TRBD1 (5 bases). Germline-derived CDR1 and CDR2 are MNHEY and SVGAGI. Trimming removed 6 bases at V and 5 bases at J, with 14 bases between. CDR3 size: 13 residues.

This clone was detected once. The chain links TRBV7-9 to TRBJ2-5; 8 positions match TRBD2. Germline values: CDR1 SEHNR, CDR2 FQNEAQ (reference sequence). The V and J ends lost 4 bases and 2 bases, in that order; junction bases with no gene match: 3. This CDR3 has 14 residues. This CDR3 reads CASSYGTRQETQYF. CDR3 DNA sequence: TGTGCCAGCAGCTATGGGACTAGACAAGAGACCCAGTACTTC.

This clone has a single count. The CDR3 spells CASSSYYVTSGALETQYF. The CDR3 coding sequence is TGTGCCAGCAGCTCCTACTATGTGACTAGCGGGGCTTTGGAGACCCAGTACTTC. The chain combines TRBV5-6 with TRBJ2-5, with TRBD2 identical over 11 bases. This CDR3 comprises 18 residues. The junction had 15 bases not matched to a gene; V was cut back by 3 bases and J by 5 bases. Germline values: CDR1 SGHDT, CDR2 YYEEEE.

As DNA, the CDR3 is TGTGCCAGCAGGCAGGGGGGCTGGATCACCGGGGAGCTGTTTTTT. As protein: CASRQGGWITGELFF. This sequence joins TRBV6-5 and TRBJ2-2; possibly TRBD1 for D (7 bases). The V and J ends lost 6 bases and 4 bases respectively, with 15 bases between them. The CDR3 is 15 amino acids. Germline V gene lookup returns CDR1 MNHEY and CDR2 SVGAGI.

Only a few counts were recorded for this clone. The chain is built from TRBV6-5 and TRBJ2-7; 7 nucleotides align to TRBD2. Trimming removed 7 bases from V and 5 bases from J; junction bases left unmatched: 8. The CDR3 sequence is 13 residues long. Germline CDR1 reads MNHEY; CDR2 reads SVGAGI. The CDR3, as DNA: TGTGCCAGCACCCGGGGGGATAGGCACGAGCAGTACTTC. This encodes CASTRGDRHEQYF.

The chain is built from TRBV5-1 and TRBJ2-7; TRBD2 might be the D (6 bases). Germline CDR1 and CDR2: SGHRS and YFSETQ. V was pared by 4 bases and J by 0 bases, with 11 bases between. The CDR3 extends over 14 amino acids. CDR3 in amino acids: CASSRDLSSYEQYF. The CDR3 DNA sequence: TGCGCCAGCAGCCGGGACTTGAGCTCCTACGAGCAGTACTTC.

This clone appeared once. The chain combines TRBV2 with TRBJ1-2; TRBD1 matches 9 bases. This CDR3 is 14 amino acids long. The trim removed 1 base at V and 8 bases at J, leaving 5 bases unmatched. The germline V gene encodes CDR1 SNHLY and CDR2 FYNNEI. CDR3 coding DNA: TGTGCCAGCAGTGAAGGAAGGGACAGGGAAGGCTACACCTTC. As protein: CASSEGRDREGYTF.

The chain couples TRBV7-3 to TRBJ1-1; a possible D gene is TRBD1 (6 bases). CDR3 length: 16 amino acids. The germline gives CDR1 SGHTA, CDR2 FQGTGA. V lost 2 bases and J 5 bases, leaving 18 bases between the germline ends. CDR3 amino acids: CASSLGWGPHGTEAFF. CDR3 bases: TGTGCCAGCAGCTTAGGCTGGGGGCCCCATGGGACTGAAGCTTTCTTT.

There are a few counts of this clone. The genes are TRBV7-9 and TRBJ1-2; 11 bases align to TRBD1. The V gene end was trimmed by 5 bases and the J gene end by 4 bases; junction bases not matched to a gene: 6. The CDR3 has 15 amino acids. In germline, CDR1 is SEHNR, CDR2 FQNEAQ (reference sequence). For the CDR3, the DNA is TGTGCCAGCAGCCCGGGGACAGGGGGTCCCTATGGCTACACCTTC. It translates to CASSPGTGGPYGYTF.